Below, one T cell receptor beta chain is given with its context. The trim removed 4 bases at V and 2 bases at J, leaving 5 bases unmatched. The CDR3 contains 15 residues. Germline CDR1 is DFQATT and CDR2 is SNEGSKA (reference sequence). This sample stems from a study of blood T cells in healthy people across ages. Next came a second PCR, run for about 7 to 12 cycles, which used a sample-barcoded 5' primer along with a J-beta primer mix. TCRdb re-called the 5' RACE reads through MiXCR, storing one row per CDR3 protein. Found here are over 600,000 distinct CDR3 sequences, 35% to 50% of them singletons; the top ten hold roughly 18%.

The sequenced sample was blood. V usage is TRBV20-1 and J usage is TRBJ2-3; 11 bases match TRBD2. The clonotype was recovered from a man at least 80 years old in good health. Here the CDR3 reads CSATLLAGDTDTQYF. DNA of the CDR3: TGCAGTGCTACTTTACTAGCGGGGGACACAGATACGCAGTATTTT.